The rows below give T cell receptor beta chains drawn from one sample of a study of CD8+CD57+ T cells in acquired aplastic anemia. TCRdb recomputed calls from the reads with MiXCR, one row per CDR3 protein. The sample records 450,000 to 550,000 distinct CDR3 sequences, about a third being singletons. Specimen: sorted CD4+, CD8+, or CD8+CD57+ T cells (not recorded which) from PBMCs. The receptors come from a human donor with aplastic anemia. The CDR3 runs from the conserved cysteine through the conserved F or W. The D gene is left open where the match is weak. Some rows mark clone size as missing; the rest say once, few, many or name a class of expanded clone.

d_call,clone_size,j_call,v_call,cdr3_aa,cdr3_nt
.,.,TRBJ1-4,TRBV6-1,CASRGALPAVTNEKLFF,TGTGCCAGCAGGGGGGCCTTACCAGCGGTAACTAATGAAAAACTGTTTTTT
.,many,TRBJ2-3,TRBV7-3,CASSSEGWRTDTQYF,TGTGCCAGCAGCTCGGAAGGGTGGCGCACAGATACGCAGTATTTT
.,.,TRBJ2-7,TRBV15,CATSGSVAGEQYF,TGTGCCACCAGCGGGTCGGTGGCGGGTGAGCAGTACTTC
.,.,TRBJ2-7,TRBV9,CASSHSGTPYEQYF,TGTGCCAGCAGCCATTCGGGGACACCCTACGAGCAGTACTTC
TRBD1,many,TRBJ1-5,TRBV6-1,CASTDRVGQPQHF,TGTGCCAGCACGGACAGGGTTGGTCAGCCCCAGCATTTT
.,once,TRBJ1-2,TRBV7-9,CASSPTPTYGYTF,TGTGCCAGCAGCCCCACTCCTACCTATGGCTACACCTTC
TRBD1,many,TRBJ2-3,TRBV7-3,CASSWDRGTDTQYF,TGTGCCAGCAGCTGGGACAGGGGCACAGATACGCAGTATTTT
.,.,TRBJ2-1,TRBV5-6,CASRLSWSSVGFYNEQFF,TGTGCCAGCAGACTATCTTGGTCTAGCGTGGGGTTCTACAATGAGCAGTTCTTC
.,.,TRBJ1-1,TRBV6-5,CASSYEGVRGTEAFF,TGTGCCAGCAGTTACGAGGGGGTCCGGGGCACTGAAGCTTTCTTT
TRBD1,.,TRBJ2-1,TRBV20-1,CSASRQGDEQFF,TGCAGTGCCTCCCGACAGGGTGATGAGCAGTTCTTC
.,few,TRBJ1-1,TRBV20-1,CSARESRQLNTEAFF,TGCAGTGCTAGAGAATCTCGACAGCTGAACACTGAAGCTTTCTTT
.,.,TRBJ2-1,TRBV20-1,CSARIKEGNNEQFF,TGCAGTGCTAGAATAAAGGAGGGCAACAATGAGCAGTTCTTC
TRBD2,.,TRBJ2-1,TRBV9,CASSDWTGGRNNEQFF,TGTGCCAGCAGCGATTGGACGGGGGGGCGTAACAATGAGCAGTTCTTC
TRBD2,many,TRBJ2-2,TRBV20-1,CSGETSATGELFF,TGCAGTGGCGAGACTAGCGCCACCGGGGAGCTGTTTTTT
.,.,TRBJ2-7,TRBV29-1,CSDPAGSGYEQYF,TGCAGCGACCCGGCGGGGAGCGGGTACGAGCAGTACTTC
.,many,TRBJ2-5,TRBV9,CASSPWAGSAETQYF,TGTGCCAGCAGCCCATGGGCGGGTTCAGCGGAGACCCAGTACTTC
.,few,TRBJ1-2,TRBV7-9,CASSLKSRDYGYTF,TGTGCCAGCAGCTTAAAAAGTCGGGACTATGGCTACACCTTC
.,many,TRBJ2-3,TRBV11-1,CASSLGTHGNLLAQDTQYF,TGTGCCAGCAGCTTAGGGACACACGGAAACCTGCTAGCACAAGATACGCAGTATTTT
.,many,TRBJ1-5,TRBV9,CASSVEAAYNQPQHF,TGTGCCAGCAGCGTAGAGGCAGCTTACAATCAGCCCCAGCATTTT
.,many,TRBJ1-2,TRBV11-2,CASSLDTGHYGYTF,TGTGCCAGCAGCTTAGATACAGGGCACTATGGCTACACCTTC
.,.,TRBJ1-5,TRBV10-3,CASSYSPSGAQNQPQHF,TGTGCCAGCAGTTACTCGCCCAGCGGCGCACAAAATCAGCCCCAGCATTTT
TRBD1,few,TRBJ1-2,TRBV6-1,CASSRPILGQGGIEYGYTF,TGTGCCAGCAGTCGTCCTATCCTTGGACAGGGGGGGATAGAATATGGCTACACCTTC